This T cell receptor (beta chain) originates from a study of T cells after yellow fever vaccination. Trimming shortened V by 10 bases and J by 1 base, and 16 bases separated the two germline ends. The CDR3 runs 14 residues. Regarding the study as a whole: After the booster, 96% of CD4 and just over 85% of CD8 primary-response clones were re-detected.

This clonotype has just a few counts. Its antigen is not known. TCRdb ran MiXCR on the 5' RACE reads and lists one entry per CDR3 protein. Found here are about 310,000 distinct CDR3 sequences, around 4% of them singletons; the top ten hold 20% to 25%. The V and J genes are TRBV12-3 or TRBV12-4 and TRBJ1-1, with D tentatively TRBD1 (6 bases). The source of this sequence is a man aged 18 to 29 who received the YFV17D yellow fever vaccine. The specimen comprised PBMCs, sampled on the day of the yellow fever booster vaccination. CDR3 protein: CATKWGAGNTEAFF. The CDR3 DNA sequence: TGTGCCACCAAATGGGGGGCCGGGAACACTGAAGCTTTCTTT.